One sample yielded the 21 T cell receptor beta chains listed below, sequenced in a study of T cells in localized non-small cell lung cancer. Sequencing was performed with immunoSEQ multiplex PCR; in TCRdb, only in-frame clones are kept and a portion is missing. Counted here are about 30,000 clones, roughly nine tenths occurring once; the ten biggest clones make up under 3%. This sample comprised peripheral blood, obtained before any cancer treatment. The receptors derive from a female donor at least 60 years old with stage I lung adenocarcinoma.

This clone came up once. The V call is TRBV5-6, the J call TRBJ2-3, with 9 positions matching TRBD2. After removal of 0 bases from V and 3 bases from J, the junction contained 8 bases not matched to a gene. This CDR3 region has 17 residues. The germline CDR1 and CDR2 sequences are SGHDT and YYEEEE. In DNA form, the CDR3 reads TGTGCCAGCAGCTTGGTTGTCAGCGGGGGGAAGACAGATACGCAGTATTTT. Translated, it gives CASSLVVSGGKTDTQYF. The full variable domain, in which reference TRBV5-6 and TRBJ2-3 provide the parts outside the CDR3, is DAGVTQSPTHLIKTRGQQVTLRCSPKSGHDTVSWYQQALGQGPQFIFQYYEEEERQRGNFPDRFSGHQFPNYSSELNVNALLLGDSALYLCASSLVVSGGKTDTQYFGPGTRLTVL.

The chain combines TRBV27 with TRBJ2-2; D gene ambiguous. Germline-derived CDR1 and CDR2 are MNHEY and SMNVEV (reference sequence). Trimming took 2 bases from V and 4 from J, leaving 8 bases between them. The CDR3 has 14 amino acids. The CDR3 coding sequence is TGTGCCAGCAGTTTAGCGACGCTCACCGGGGAGCTGTTTTTT. Its translation is CASSLATLTGELFF.

The CDR3 DNA sequence: TGTGCCTGGAGTAGACGCGACTCCTACGAGCAGTACTTC. Residues: CAWSRRDSYEQYF. This sequence joins TRBV30 and TRBJ2-7; D remains ambiguous. The CDR3 covers 13 residues. Trimming pared 2 bases from V and 0 bases from J, leaving 8 bases between. Germline-derived CDR1 and CDR2 are GTSNPN and SVGIG (reference sequence).

V and J are TRBV19 and TRBJ2-7; TRBD2 might be the D (6 bases). Trimming took 6 bases from V and 0 from J, leaving 15 bases between them. Germline CDR1 reads LNHDA; CDR2 reads SQIVND (reference sequence). CDR3 length: 15 residues. The CDR3 reads CASSRGGPRSYEQYF. The CDR3 DNA is TGTGCCAGTAGCAGAGGAGGGCCGCGCTCCTACGAGCAGTACTTC. The entire variable domain, with the rest obtained from reference TRBV19 and TRBJ2-7, is as follows: DGGITQSPKYLFRKEGQNVTLSCEQNLNHDAMYWYRQDPGQGLRLIYYSQIVNDFQKGDIAEGYSVSREKKESFPLTVTSAQKNPTAFYLCASSRGGPRSYEQYFGPGTRLTVT.

This sequence joins TRBV30 and TRBJ1-3; D call uncertain. Germline CDR1 reads GTSNPN; CDR2 reads SVGIG (reference sequence). V gave up 2 bases and J gave up 1 base, with 0 bases separating them. CDR3 length: 11 residues. CDR3 sequence (DNA): TGTGCCTGGAGTTCTGGAAACACCATATATTTT. Translating gives CAWSSGNTIYF.

This clone was detected once. The V call is TRBV27, the J call TRBJ2-3, with D tentatively TRBD2 (5 bases). Germline V CDR1 and CDR2: MNHEY, SMNVEV (reference sequence). The CDR3 loop spans 17 amino acids. Trimming took off 5 bases at V and 0 bases at J, with 18 bases between the two ends. CDR3 in amino acids: CASSPKRWETSTDTQYF. DNA for the CDR3: TGTGCCAGCAGTCCCAAGAGATGGGAGACTAGCACAGATACGCAGTATTTT.

The genes are TRBV19 and TRBJ2-5; tentative D call: TRBD2 (6 bases). The length of the CDR3 is 15 residues. With 4 bases removed from V and 1 base from J, the gap between germline ends came to 13 bases. Germline lookup yields CDR1 LNHDA and CDR2 SQIVND (reference sequence). CDR3 amino acids: CASSRRGAGQETQYF. The DNA for the CDR3 is TGTGCCAGTAGTAGGAGGGGCGCGGGCCAAGAGACCCAGTACTTC.

V usage is TRBV6-1 and J usage is TRBJ2-2; 12 bases map to TRBD2. V lost 3 bases, J lost 5 bases, and 7 bases stayed unmatched. The CDR3 sequence is 17 residues long. Germline CDR1 reads MNHNS; CDR2 reads SASEGT. CDR3 in amino acids: CASSDFAGLAGTGELFF. The DNA for the CDR3 is TGTGCCAGCAGTGATTTCGCTGGACTAGCGGGAACCGGGGAGCTGTTTTTT.

This clone was recorded only once. The J gene is TRBJ2-7, the V gene TRBV10-1; D possibly corresponds to TRBD2 (6 bases). Per the germline V gene, CDR1 is WNHNN and CDR2 is SYGVQD (reference sequence). The CDR3 is 14 amino acids. Trimming took off 3 bases at V and 3 bases at J, with 12 bases between the two ends. The CDR3 protein is CASSEAGSVYEQYF. The CDR3 coding sequence is TGCGCCAGCAGTGAAGCGGGTAGCGTCTACGAGCAGTACTTC.

This clone was seen only once. The chain employs TRBV19 and TRBJ2-7, with 8 positions matching TRBD2. This CDR3 contains 18 residues. Germline CDR1 is LNHDA and CDR2 is SQIVND (reference sequence). Germline trimming cut 5 bases from V and 6 bases from J; bases unmatched to any gene: 21. The CDR3 bases are TGTGCCAGTAGTCCGACTTTCGGGAGGGTTCTCAAAGCAAGCGAGCAGTACTTC. This translates into CASSPTFGRVLKASEQYF.

The gene calls are TRBV7-2 and TRBJ1-4; weak D call: TRBD1 (6 bases). The V end was cut by 5 bases, the J end by 0 bases, with 10 bases between. The CDR3 has 15 residues. Germline CDR1 reads SGHTA; CDR2 reads FQGNSA. The CDR3 DNA sequence: TGTGCCAGCAGCCCAGGGGATACAACTAATGAAAAACTGTTTTTT. Protein: CASSPGDTTNEKLFF.

This chain uses TRBV28 with TRBJ1-5, with 10 bases matching TRBD1. Trimming took 5 bases from V and 4 from J; bases not matched to a gene: 8. The CDR3 consists of 16 residues. The V gene's germline CDR1 is MDHEN and CDR2 SYDVKM. CDR3 DNA: TGTGCCAGCAGTCCCAGGGGACAGGGGACAAATCAGCCCCAGCATTTT. This encodes CASSPRGQGTNQPQHF.

The chain combines TRBV19 with TRBJ1-5; D is uncertain. The germline V gene encodes CDR1 LNHDA and CDR2 SQIVND (reference sequence). The length of the CDR3 is 15 residues. V was trimmed by 3 bases and J by 12 bases, leaving 21 bases between them. In DNA form, the CDR3 reads TGTGCCAGTAGTATGGATTGGGCAGAAGCAGGCATCCAGCATTTT. This translates into CASSMDWAEAGIQHF.

The chain joins TRBV4-3 to TRBJ2-3, with 9 nucleotides matching TRBD2. J was trimmed by 5 bases and V by 4 bases; bases with no gene match: 10. Germline V lookup: CDR1 LGHNA, CDR2 YSLEER. The CDR3 runs 16 residues. The CDR3 DNA reads as TGCGCCAGCAGCCCCAGAGCGGGAGGAGCAAGAGATACGCAGTATTTT. As protein: CASSPRAGGARDTQYF.

This rearrangement joins TRBV5-4 to TRBJ1-1; no clear D. Trimming removed 4 bases from V and 5 bases from J, with 21 bases in between. Germline V gene sequence: CDR1 SGHNT, CDR2 YYREEE (reference sequence). There are 16 residues in the CDR3. The CDR3: CASSPILDGPGTEAFF. CDR3 nucleotides: TGTGCCAGCAGCCCGATTCTGGACGGACCGGGGACTGAAGCTTTCTTT.

In its sample, this clone was seen once. The chain carries TRBV10-3 and TRBJ2-1; possibly TRBD1 for D (6 bases). V was shortened by 3 bases and J by 2 bases, with 11 bases between the two germline ends. The V gene's germline CDR1 is ENHRY and CDR2 SYGVKD. The CDR3 is 15 residues long. The CDR3 reads CAISDGGRAYNEQFF. In DNA form, the CDR3 reads TGTGCCATCAGTGATGGGGGCAGAGCCTACAATGAGCAGTTCTTC.

The CDR3: CASSLVPGAYEQYF. CDR3 coding DNA: TGTGCCAGCAGCTTAGTCCCTGGCGCCTACGAGCAGTACTTC. This chain joins TRBV7-9 and TRBJ2-7; D is undetermined. The CDR3 spans 14 residues. Germline assignment: CDR1 SEHNR and CDR2 FQNEAQ (reference sequence). Between the trimmed V and J ends, which lost 1 base and 2 bases, there was a span of 9 bases.

The chain is built from TRBV6-5 and TRBJ2-1, with 9 bases fitting TRBD2. With V trimmed by 5 bases and J by 9 bases, 5 bases remained unmatched. The germline V gene encodes CDR1 MNHEY and CDR2 SVGAGI. This CDR3 has 13 residues. CDR3 in DNA: TGTGCCAGCAGTACCTTAGCGGGAGCTGAGCAGTTCTTC. Its translation: CASSTLAGAEQFF.

The chain carries TRBV19 and TRBJ1-5, with 8 bases that match TRBD1. The CDR3 runs 14 residues. The V and J ends lost 7 bases and 4 bases, in that order; junction bases with no gene match: 6. Germline values: CDR1 LNHDA, CDR2 SQIVND (reference sequence). The CDR3 DNA is TGTGCCAGTACTCGGGACAGGCAAAATCAGCCCCAGCATTTT. Its protein is CASTRDRQNQPQHF.

The chain employs TRBV5-1 and TRBJ1-2; 8 bases fit TRBD1. The CDR3 is made up of 16 amino acids. The germline CDR1 and CDR2 sequences are SGHRS and YFSETQ. The ends lost 4 bases at V and 5 bases at J; junction bases unmatched: 13. The CDR3 reads CASSVQGAGVSYGYTF. CDR3 nucleotides: TGCGCCAGCAGCGTTCAGGGGGCCGGCGTAAGTTATGGCTACACCTTC.

The J gene is TRBJ1-1, the V gene TRBV12-5; D unclear. The CDR3 has 13 amino acids. In germline, CDR1 is LGHNT, CDR2 FRNRAP. Trimming removed 1 base from V and 4 bases from J, with 7 bases in between. In DNA form, the CDR3 reads TGTGCTAGTGGTTTGGAGCAGAGCACTGAAGCTTTCTTT. Amino acid sequence: CASGLEQSTEAFF. Complete variable domain (other parts from reference TRBV12-5 and TRBJ1-1): DARVTQTPRHKVTEMGQEVTMRCQPILGHNTVFWYRQTMMQGLELLAYFRNRAPLDDSGMPKDRFSAEMPDATLATLKIQPSEPRDSAVYFCASGLEQSTEAFFGQGTRLTVV.